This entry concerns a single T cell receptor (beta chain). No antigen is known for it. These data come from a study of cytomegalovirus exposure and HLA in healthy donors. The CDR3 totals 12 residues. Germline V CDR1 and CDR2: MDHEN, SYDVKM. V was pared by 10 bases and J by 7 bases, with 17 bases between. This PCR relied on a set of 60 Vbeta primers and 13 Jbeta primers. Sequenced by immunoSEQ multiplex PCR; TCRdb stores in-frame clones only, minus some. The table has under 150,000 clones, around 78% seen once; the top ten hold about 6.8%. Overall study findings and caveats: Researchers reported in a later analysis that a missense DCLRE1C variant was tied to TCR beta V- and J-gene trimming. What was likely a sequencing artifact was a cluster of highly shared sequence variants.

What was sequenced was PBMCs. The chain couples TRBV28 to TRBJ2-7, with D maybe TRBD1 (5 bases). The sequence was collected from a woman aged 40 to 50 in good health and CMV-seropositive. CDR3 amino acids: CATLGQGMEQYF. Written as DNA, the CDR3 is TGTGCCACGCTGGGGCAGGGTATGGAGCAGTACTTC. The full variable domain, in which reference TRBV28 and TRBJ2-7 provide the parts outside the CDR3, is DVKVTQSSRYLVKRTGEKVFLECVQDMDHENMFWYRQDPGLGLRLIYFSYDVKMKEKGDIPEGYSVSREKKERFSLILESASTNQTSMYLCATLGQGMEQYFGPGTRLTVT.